This TCR beta chain came from a study of blood T cell repertoires in COVID-19. Study-level information: Material from acute and convalescent COVID-19 was sourced from the United States, Italy and Spain. The cDNA or gDNA used as material had been derived from T cells, B-cell-depleted T cells, or PBMCs.

TCRdb keeps only in-frame clones here, not all; method: immunoSEQ multiplex PCR. The sample contains about 220,000 clones, around 80% of which appear only once. Per germline, CDR1 MGHRA and CDR2 YSYEKL. V shed 5 bases, J shed 2 bases, and the junction held 11 bases outside the gene matches. The CDR3 length is 17 residues. Sequenced: peripheral blood. The chain links TRBV4-1 to TRBJ2-3, with 9 nucleotides matching TRBD1. This TCR derives from an older woman with acute or convalescent COVID-19. This CDR3 is CASSTRPGTGNTDTQYF. For the CDR3, the DNA is TGCGCCAGCAGCACCCGCCCCGGGACAGGGAACACAGATACGCAGTATTTT.